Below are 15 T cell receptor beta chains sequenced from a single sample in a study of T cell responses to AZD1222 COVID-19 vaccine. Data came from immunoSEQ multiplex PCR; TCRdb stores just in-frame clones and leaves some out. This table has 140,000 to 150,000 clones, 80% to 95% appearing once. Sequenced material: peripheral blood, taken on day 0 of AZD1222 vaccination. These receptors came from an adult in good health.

The CDR3 sequence is CASSDFRQGVGEQYF. The CDR3 DNA follows: TGTGCCAGCAGTGATTTTCGACAGGGAGTAGGAGAGCAGTACTTC. This chain uses TRBV2 with TRBJ2-7, with 7 bases matching TRBD1. Trimming took 3 bases from V and 7 from J; bases not matched to a gene: 12. The germline V gene has CDR1 SNHLY and CDR2 FYNNEI. The CDR3 runs 15 residues.

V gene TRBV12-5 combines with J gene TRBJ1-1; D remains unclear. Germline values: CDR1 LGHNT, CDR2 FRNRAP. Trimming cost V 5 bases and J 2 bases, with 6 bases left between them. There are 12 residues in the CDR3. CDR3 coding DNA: TGTGCTAGTGGTATAGGCAACACTGAAGCTTTCTTT. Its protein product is CASGIGNTEAFF.

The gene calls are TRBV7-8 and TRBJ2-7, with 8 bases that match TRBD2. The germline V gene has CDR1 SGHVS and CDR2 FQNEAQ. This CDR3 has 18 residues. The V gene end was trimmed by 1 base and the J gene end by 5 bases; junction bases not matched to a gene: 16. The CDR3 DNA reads TGTGCCAGCAGCTTAGGTTCGCTAGCGGGTATTCGGACTGACGAGCAGTACTTC. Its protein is CASSLGSLAGIRTDEQYF.

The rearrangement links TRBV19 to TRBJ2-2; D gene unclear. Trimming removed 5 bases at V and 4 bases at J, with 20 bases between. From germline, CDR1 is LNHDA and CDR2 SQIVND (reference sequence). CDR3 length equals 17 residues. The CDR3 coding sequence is TGTGCCAGTAGTCTTCTATCAAGTCTCCGGCTCACCGGGGAGCTGTTTTTT. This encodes CASSLLSSLRLTGELFF.

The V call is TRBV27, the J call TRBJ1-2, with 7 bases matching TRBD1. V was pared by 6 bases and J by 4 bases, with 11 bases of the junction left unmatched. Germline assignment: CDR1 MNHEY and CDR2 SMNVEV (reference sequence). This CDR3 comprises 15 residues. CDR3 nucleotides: TGTGCCAGCAGACCTACCCGGGACAGCTTCTATGGCTACACCTTC. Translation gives CASRPTRDSFYGYTF.

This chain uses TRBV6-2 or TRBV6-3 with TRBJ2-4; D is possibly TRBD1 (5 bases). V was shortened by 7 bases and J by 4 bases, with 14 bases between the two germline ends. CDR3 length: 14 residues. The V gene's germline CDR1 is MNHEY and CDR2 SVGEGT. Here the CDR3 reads CASNPGAPKNIQYF. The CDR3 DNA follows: TGTGCCAGCAACCCTGGGGCACCTAAAAACATTCAGTACTTC.

CDR3 DNA: TGCGCCAGCAGCTTGGTCGATGGCAGGTTGAACACTGAAGCTTTCTTT. Translated: CASSLVDGRLNTEAFF. V and J are TRBV5-1 and TRBJ1-1; D not resolved. The CDR3 spans 16 residues. V dropped 0 bases and J dropped 0 bases, with 12 bases sitting between them. Germline CDR1 and CDR2: SGHRS and YFSETQ. Variable domain in full (rest from reference TRBV5-1 and TRBJ1-1): KAGVTQTPRYLIKTRGQQVTLSCSPISGHRSVSWYQQTPGQGLQFLFEYFSETQRNKGNFPGRFSGRQFSNSRSEMNVSTLELGDSALYLCASSLVDGRLNTEAFFGQGTRLTVV.

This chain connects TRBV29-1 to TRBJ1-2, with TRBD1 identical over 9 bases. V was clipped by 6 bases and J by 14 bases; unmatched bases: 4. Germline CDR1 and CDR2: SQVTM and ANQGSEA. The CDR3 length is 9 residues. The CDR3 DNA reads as TGCAGCGTAGAACAGGGGGCGACCTTC. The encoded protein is CSVEQGATF.

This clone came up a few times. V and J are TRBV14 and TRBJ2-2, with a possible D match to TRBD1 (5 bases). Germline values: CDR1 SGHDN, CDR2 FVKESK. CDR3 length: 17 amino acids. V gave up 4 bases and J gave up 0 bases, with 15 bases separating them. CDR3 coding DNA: TGTGCCAGCAGCCGCGAAGGGGCCAAGCCGAACACCGGGGAGCTGTTTTTT. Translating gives CASSREGAKPNTGELFF.

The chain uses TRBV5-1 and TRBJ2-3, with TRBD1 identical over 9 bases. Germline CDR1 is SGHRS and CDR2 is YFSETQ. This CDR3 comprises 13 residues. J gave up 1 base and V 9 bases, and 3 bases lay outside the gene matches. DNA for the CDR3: TGCGCCACTAGGACAGGGGGCACAGATACGCAGTATTTT. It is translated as CATRTGGTDTQYF.

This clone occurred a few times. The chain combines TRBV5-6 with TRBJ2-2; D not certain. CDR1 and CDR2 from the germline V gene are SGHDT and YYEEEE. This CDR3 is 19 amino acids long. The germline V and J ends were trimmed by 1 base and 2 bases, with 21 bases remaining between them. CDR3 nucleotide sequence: TGTGCCAGCAGCTTGCGACCTTTTAACAGAGAGAGAAACACCGGGGAGCTGTTTTTT. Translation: CASSLRPFNRERNTGELFF.

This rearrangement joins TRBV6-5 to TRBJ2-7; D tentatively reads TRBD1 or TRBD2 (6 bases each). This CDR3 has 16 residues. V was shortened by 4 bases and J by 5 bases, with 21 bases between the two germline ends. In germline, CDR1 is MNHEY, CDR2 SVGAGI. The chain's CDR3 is CASSFSTGGKVNEQYF. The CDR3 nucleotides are TGTGCCAGCAGTTTTTCGACAGGAGGGAAAGTCAACGAGCAGTACTTC.

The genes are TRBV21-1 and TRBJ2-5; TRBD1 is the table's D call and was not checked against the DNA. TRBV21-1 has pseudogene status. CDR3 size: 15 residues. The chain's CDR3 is CASSKRPTQGGTQYF. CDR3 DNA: TGTGCCAGCAGCAAACGGCCTACCCAGGGCGGGACCCAGTACTTC.

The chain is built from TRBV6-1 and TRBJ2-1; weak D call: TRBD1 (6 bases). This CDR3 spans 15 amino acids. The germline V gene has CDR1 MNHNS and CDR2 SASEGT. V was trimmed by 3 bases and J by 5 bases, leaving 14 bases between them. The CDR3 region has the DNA TGTGCCAGCAGTGAGATCCAGGGGCAGGACAATGAGCAGTTCTTC. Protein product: CASSEIQGQDNEQFF.

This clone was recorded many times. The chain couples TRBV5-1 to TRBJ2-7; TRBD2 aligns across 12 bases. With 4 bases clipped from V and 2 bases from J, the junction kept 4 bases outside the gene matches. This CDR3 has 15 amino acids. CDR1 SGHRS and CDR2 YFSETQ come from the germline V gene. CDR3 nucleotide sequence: TGCGCCAGCAGCCGTGGACTAGCGGGAACCTACGAGCAGTACTTC. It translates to CASSRGLAGTYEQYF.